This T cell receptor (beta chain) was sequenced during a study of T cell responses to AZD1222 COVID-19 vaccine. Study-level results: Nearly half of the spike-specific TCRs reportedly recognize variant regions that carry no mutations. White British ancestry dominated among donors, who included more females, and clonal diversity was possibly underestimated. With dominance at 160-218 and 743-854, vaccine-associated CD4 TCRs spanned spike. The study identified only six AZD1222 recipients as seropositive at baseline.

TCRdb's copy holds only in-frame clones and misses some; the assay was immunoSEQ multiplex PCR. The profile shows some 90,000 clones, about 89% of them singletons. On this clone itself: Its specificity is unknown.

The origin of this receptor is an adult who received the AZD1222 COVID-19 vaccine. The source material was peripheral blood, sampled 28 days after the second AZD1222 dose.

The CDR3 loop reads CASSPQGGAYEQYF. The DNA for the CDR3 is TGTGCCAGCAGTCCACAGGGGGGTGCCTACGAGCAGTACTTC. The chain carries TRBV6-5 and TRBJ2-7; 8 nucleotides match TRBD1. The CDR3 spans 14 residues. Losses at the gene ends were 5 bases for V and 2 bases for J; bases not matched to a gene: 5. Germline CDR1 reads MNHEY; CDR2 reads SVGAGI.